This is a list of T cell receptor beta chains from one sample in a study of cytomegalovirus exposure and HLA in healthy donors. Assay used: immunoSEQ multiplex PCR; TCRdb lists only in-frame clones, some missing. The table has over 80,000 clones, around 82% seen once. Sequenced material: PBMCs. These TCRs come from a man aged 35 to 55 in good health and CMV-seropositive. Each CDR3 is given with its conserved first and last residue. Fields, in order: J gene, V gene, D gene, CDR3 protein. D genes are given only for firm matches.

>TRBJ2-7|TRBV5-1|NA
CASSRGTYNYEQYF
>TRBJ1-4|TRBV2|TRBD1
CASSVDRVSEKLFF
>TRBJ1-2|TRBV18|NA
CASSTTRLIGAYNYGYTF
>TRBJ1-1|TRBV27|TRBD1
CASLRTGGYEAFF
>TRBJ2-3|TRBV19|NA
CASSTVFVDTQYF
>TRBJ2-7|TRBV19|TRBD1
CASRPGGRAYEQYF
>TRBJ1-5|TRBV19|NA
CASSIIGDNQPQHF
>TRBJ2-3|TRBV13|NA
CASRGGGITDTQYF
>TRBJ2-7|TRBV9|TRBD2
CASSVGGGRYEQYF
>TRBJ2-7|TRBV15|NA
CATSRDKSPSYEQYF
>TRBJ2-7|TRBV28|NA
CASSVRTDRDEQYF
>TRBJ2-3|TRBV7-8|NA
CASSLVRRALRTDTQYF
>TRBJ2-3|TRBV7-9|NA
CASSVDNVFTDTQYF
>TRBJ1-4|TRBV5-1|TRBD1
CASSIGGTGYEKLFF
>TRBJ1-4|TRBV27|NA
CASSPQPLNEKLFF
>TRBJ1-2|TRBV19|NA
CASNIFGSPSDYGYTF
>TRBJ2-1|TRBV6-5|TRBD2
CASGGTRRYNEQFF
>TRBJ2-5|TRBV28|TRBD2
CASSLGAGGRETQYF
>TRBJ1-4|TRBV7-8|NA
CASSPRLVGRKLFF
>TRBJ1-1|TRBV7-9|TRBD1
CASSERTGGAGTEAFF
>TRBJ2-1|TRBV21-1|NA
CAMRRLAELVREFF
>TRBJ1-2|TRBV7-9|NA
CASSPQAGYTF
>TRBJ1-1|TRBV6-1|NA
CASRRGIDTEAFF
>TRBJ1-2|TRBV5-1|NA
CASSSGTTAGGYTF
>TRBJ2-3|TRBV27|NA
CASSFAGPYTDTQYF
>TRBJ1-3|TRBV7-9|NA
CASSLGAGSGNTIYF
>TRBJ2-5|TRBV5-1|NA
CASSLGRVETQYF
>TRBJ1-5|TRBV12-5|NA
CASGSSHYQDYSNQPQHF
>TRBJ2-2|TRBV25-1|NA
CASSKGGGELFF
>TRBJ2-7|TRBV5-1|NA
CASSIGQTYEQYF
>TRBJ2-3|TRBV7-9|TRBD2
CASSREGTSTDTQYF
>TRBJ2-3|TRBV28|TRBD1
CASSSTGGERPDTQYF
>TRBJ1-5|TRBV28|NA
CASRLRSFYSNQPQHF
>TRBJ1-4|TRBV4-1|TRBD1
CASSQGQGVEKLFF
>TRBJ2-7|TRBV28|NA
CASNTRRSPGAYF
>TRBJ1-5|TRBV30|NA
CAWVPYSGRFYSNQPQHF
>TRBJ2-5|TRBV5-1|NA
CASSLAGEEETQYF
>TRBJ2-3|TRBV5-4|TRBD2
CASSTMTSGASTDTQYF
>TRBJ2-7|TRBV6-1|TRBD2
CASSEPGGRPHEQYF
>TRBJ1-4|TRBV7-9|NA
CASSSGLGIPYEKLFF
>TRBJ1-2|TRBV30|NA
CACDSFYGYTF
>TRBJ1-2|TRBV6-1|NA
CASSVDSYGYTF
>TRBJ1-4|TRBV9|TRBD1
CASSRDRGNEKLFF
>TRBJ1-2|TRBV28|TRBD1
CASSLPGQGFVYGYTF
>TRBJ1-1|TRBV2|NA
CASSGGQMNTEAFF
>TRBJ2-3|TRBV5-1|TRBD2
CASSLGGSGTDTQYF
>TRBJ2-1|TRBV2|TRBD1
CASTLQGAYNEQFF
>TRBJ1-1|TRBV18|NA
CASSDRTAGTEAFF
>TRBJ2-7|TRBV6-5|TRBD2
CASSYESGLAVAEQYF
>TRBJ1-2|TRBV5-1|NA
CASSQGSANYGYTF
>TRBJ2-5|TRBV5-4|NA
CASSLAGRGVETQYF
>TRBJ1-2|TRBV19|TRBD1
CASSIKTGASANYGYTF
>TRBJ2-1|TRBV5-1|TRBD1
CASSQATGNLNEQFF
>TRBJ1-4|TRBV28|NA
CASSRGNEKLFF